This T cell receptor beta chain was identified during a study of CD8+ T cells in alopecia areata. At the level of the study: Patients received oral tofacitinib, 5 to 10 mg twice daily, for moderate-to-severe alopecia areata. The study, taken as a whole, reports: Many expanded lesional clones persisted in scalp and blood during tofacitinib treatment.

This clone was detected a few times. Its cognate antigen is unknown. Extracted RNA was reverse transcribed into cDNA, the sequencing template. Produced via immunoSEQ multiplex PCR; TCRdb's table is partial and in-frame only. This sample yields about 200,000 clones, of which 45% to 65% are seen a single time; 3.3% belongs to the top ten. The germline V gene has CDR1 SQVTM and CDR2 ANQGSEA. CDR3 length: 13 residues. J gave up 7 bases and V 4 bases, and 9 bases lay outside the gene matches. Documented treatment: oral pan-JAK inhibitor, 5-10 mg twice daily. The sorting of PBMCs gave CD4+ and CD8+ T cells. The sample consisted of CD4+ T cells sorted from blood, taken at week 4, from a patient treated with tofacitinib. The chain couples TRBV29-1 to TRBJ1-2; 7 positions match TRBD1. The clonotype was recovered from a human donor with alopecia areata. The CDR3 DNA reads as TGCAGCGTTGTCGATAGGGGGCTGATTGGCTACACCTTC. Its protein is CSVVDRGLIGYTF.